This TCR beta chain was identified during a study of CD8 T cells in ankylosing spondylitis. TCRdb ran MiXCR on the 5' RACE reads and lists one entry per CDR3 protein. The table includes some 840,000 distinct CDR3 sequences, around 11% detected once. This clonotype was found a few times. Its cognate antigen is unknown. The DNA is left out, because the CDR3 cannot be placed on it with certainty; the CDR3 is given as TCRdb lists it. General study results and limits: Ankylosing spondylitis blood seemed to carry a telltale TCR beta motif made of about 8 highly homologous variants.

Germline V gene sequence: CDR1 DFQATT, CDR2 SNEGSKA (reference sequence). The length of the CDR3 is 14 amino acids, counting both ends. The receptor was derived from a male donor with ankylosing spondylitis. This chain uses TRBV20-1 with TRBJ1-1; the table's D call of TRBD1 was not tested on the DNA. The sequenced sample was blood, either unsorted or a sorted T cell fraction (not recorded which). CDR3 loop: CSAVRPGFGQGTFF.